This T cell receptor (beta chain) stems from a study of CD4 T cells in relation to SARS-CoV-2 and coronaviruses. Turning to this clone: Its specificity is unknown.

Some clones are missing from TCRdb's copy, which holds only in-frame ones; the method was immunoSEQ multiplex PCR. The table shows over 40,000 clones, with 84% occurring only once. The CDR3 has 15 residues. The chain has TRBV21-1 and TRBJ2-3; the table's D call TRBD2 went unverified against the DNA. TRBV21-1 is a pseudogene locus. The source is an adult with COVID-19. Sequenced: naive CD4+ T cells from PBMCs, cultured in vitro. The subset denotes: naive CD4+ T cells isolated by negative enrichment. In DNA form, the CDR3 reads TGTGCCAGCAGCAAGAATAGCGGGAGCCGAGGGGCGCAGTATTTT. Translation gives CASSKNSGSRGAQYF.